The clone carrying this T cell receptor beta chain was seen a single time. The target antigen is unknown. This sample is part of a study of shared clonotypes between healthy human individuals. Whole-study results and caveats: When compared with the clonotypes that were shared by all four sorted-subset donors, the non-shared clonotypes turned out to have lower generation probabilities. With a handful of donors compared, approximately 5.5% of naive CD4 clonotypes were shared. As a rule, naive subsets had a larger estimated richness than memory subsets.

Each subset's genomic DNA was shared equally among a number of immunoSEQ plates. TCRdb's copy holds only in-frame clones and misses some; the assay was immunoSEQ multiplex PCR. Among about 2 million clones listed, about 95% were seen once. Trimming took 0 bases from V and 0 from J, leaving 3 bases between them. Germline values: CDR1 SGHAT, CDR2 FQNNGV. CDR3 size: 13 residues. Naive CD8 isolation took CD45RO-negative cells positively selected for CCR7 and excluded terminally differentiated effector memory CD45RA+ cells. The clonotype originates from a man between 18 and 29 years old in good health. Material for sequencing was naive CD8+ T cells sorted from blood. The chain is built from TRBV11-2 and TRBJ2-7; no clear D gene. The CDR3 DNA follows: TGTGCCAGCAGCTTAGAGGACTCCTACGAGCAGTACTTC. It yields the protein CASSLEDSYEQYF.